Listed here are 22 T cell receptor beta chains from one sample, sequenced in a study of blood T cell repertoires in COVID-19. The table came from immunoSEQ multiplex PCR; TCRdb's copy has only in-frame clones and leaves some out. The table includes around 110,000 clones, 90% detected once. Sequenced material: peripheral blood. The receptors originated from a human donor with active COVID-19. The donor label of this sample is uncertain.

The chain carries TRBV5-8 and TRBJ2-1; D is unresolved. The CDR3 contains 13 residues. Germline lookup yields CDR1 SGHTS and CDR2 YDEGEE. Trimming took 1 base from V and 3 from J, leaving 5 bases between them. The DNA of the CDR3 is TGTGCCAGCAGCTTGATCAGCTACAATGAGCAGTTCTTC. This codes for CASSLISYNEQFF.

This clone was observed once. This chain connects TRBV10-1 to TRBJ1-3, with D tentatively TRBD1 (5 bases). Per the germline V gene, CDR1 is WNHNN and CDR2 is SYGVQD (reference sequence). The CDR3 extends over 13 amino acids. Trimming removed 8 bases at V and 0 bases at J, with 8 bases between. The CDR3 sequence is CASGANSGNTIYF. The CDR3 nucleotides read TGCGCCAGCGGGGCGAACTCTGGAAACACCATATATTTT.

V and J are TRBV5-1 and TRBJ2-5; 12 bases line up with TRBD2. Germline V gene lookup returns CDR1 SGHRS and CDR2 YFSETQ. The CDR3 is 16 amino acids. J was trimmed by 3 bases and V by 4 bases; bases with no gene match: 7. CDR3 DNA: TGCGCCAGCAGCGTGGGAGGACTAGCGGGGAAAGAGACCCAGTACTTC. Residues: CASSVGGLAGKETQYF.

The V and J genes are TRBV6-1 and TRBJ2-7; D is ambiguous. The CDR3 runs to 13 residues. The germline V gene has CDR1 MNHNS and CDR2 SASEGT. V lost 3 bases to trimming and J lost 0 bases, with 6 bases between them. The CDR3 here is CASSERPSYEQYF. DNA of the CDR3: TGTGCCAGCAGTGAGCGTCCCTCCTACGAGCAGTACTTC.

Here the CDR3 reads CASSYSGVNTDTQYF. In nucleotides, the CDR3 is TGTGCCAGCAGTTACTCCGGGGTAAACACAGATACGCAGTATTTT. The genes are TRBV6-2 or TRBV6-3 and TRBJ2-3; D may be TRBD2 (5 bases). The length of the CDR3 is 15 residues. The V end was cut by 0 bases, the J end by 2 bases, with 9 bases between. Germline V CDR1 and CDR2: MNHEY, SVGEGT.

This rearrangement joins TRBV27 to TRBJ2-7, with TRBD1 matching over 10 bases. The V gene's germline CDR1 is MNHEY and CDR2 SMNVEV (reference sequence). Trimming cost V 3 bases and J 2 bases; bases outside gene matches: 4. The CDR3 is 15 amino acids. Here the CDR3 DNA reads TGTGCCAGCAGTTTTTCGGGACAGGGGCCCTACGAGCAGTACTTC. This sequence encodes CASSFSGQGPYEQYF.

This chain joins TRBV5-1 and TRBJ1-2; a possible D gene is TRBD1 (6 bases). Looked up from germline, CDR1 is SGHRS and CDR2 is YFSETQ. There are 14 residues in the CDR3. The ends were cut back, 3 bases at V and 0 bases at J, with 9 bases in the middle. CDR3 amino acids: CASSSDSTNYGYTF. DNA for the CDR3: TGCGCCAGCAGCTCGGACAGTACTAACTATGGCTACACCTTC.

The J gene is TRBJ1-5, the V gene TRBV13, with D unresolved. V was trimmed by 5 bases and J by 3 bases, leaving 11 bases between them. This CDR3 spans 14 amino acids. Germline values: CDR1 PRHDT, CDR2 FYEKMQ (reference sequence). The CDR3 is CASSLYGNNQPQHF. The DNA of the CDR3 is TGTGCCAGCAGCCTTTACGGGAACAATCAGCCCCAGCATTTT.

The chain uses TRBV5-6 and TRBJ2-3; D is uncertain. The CDR3 runs 13 residues. The germline V and J ends were trimmed by 4 bases and 2 bases, with 8 bases remaining between them. Germline values: CDR1 SGHDT, CDR2 YYEEEE. CDR3 in amino acids: CASSHQSTDTQYF. In DNA, the CDR3 is TGTGCCAGCAGCCATCAGTCCACAGATACGCAGTATTTT.

The chain recombines TRBV3-1 (or the pseudogene TRBV3-2) with TRBJ1-2, with TRBD1 matching 7 bases. The CDR3 is 15 amino acids. Looked up from germline, CDR1 is LGHDT and CDR2 is YNNKEL (reference sequence). The V segment lost 6 bases and the J segment 4 bases; nucleotides outside the gene matches: 11. CDR3 protein: CASSPVDRVVYGYTF. The CDR3 DNA reads TGTGCCAGCAGTCCCGTCGACAGGGTGGTCTATGGCTACACCTTC.

The table lists this clone with a count of one. The gene calls are TRBV9 and TRBJ1-1, with D perhaps matching TRBD1 (5 bases). This CDR3 region has 16 residues. CDR1 and CDR2 from the germline V gene are SGDLS and YYNGEE. Between the trimmed V and J ends, which lost 4 bases and 1 base, there was a span of 17 bases. CDR3 bases: TGTGCCAGCAGCCCACCTACCAGGGTATGGAACACTGAAGCTTTCTTT. Protein product: CASSPPTRVWNTEAFF.

The J gene is TRBJ2-5, the V gene TRBV9; 7 nucleotides line up with TRBD2. This CDR3 is 16 amino acids long. J was trimmed by 1 base and V by 4 bases; bases with no gene match: 10. The germline V gene encodes CDR1 SGDLS and CDR2 YYNGEE. CDR3 nucleotides: TGTGCCAGCAGCTCTTTCGCCGGGACTACCCAAGAGACCCAGTACTTC. This translates into CASSSFAGTTQETQYF.

J is TRBJ2-5 and V is TRBV5-1, with D perhaps matching TRBD1 (6 bases). CDR1 is SGHRS and CDR2 is YFSETQ in the germline V gene. This CDR3 has 16 amino acids. V was pared by 8 bases and J by 1 base, with 21 bases between. DNA for the CDR3: TGCGCCAGTGGCCTTCCTCGGGACACTATCCAAGAGACCCAGTACTTC. This gives the protein CASGLPRDTIQETQYF.

The chain uses TRBV10-2 and TRBJ2-1, with 8 bases lining up with TRBD2. Germline CDR1 reads WSHSY; CDR2 reads SAAADI. This CDR3 contains 17 residues. Trimming at V came to 6 bases and at J to 4 bases, leaving 14 bases not matched to a gene. The CDR3 protein is CASRVSVTSGGYNEQFF. The CDR3, as DNA: TGCGCCAGCAGAGTGAGTGTTACCAGCGGGGGTTACAATGAGCAGTTCTTC.

The gene calls are TRBV27 and TRBJ1-1; 7 bases agree with TRBD1. This CDR3 comprises 14 residues. The ends lost 3 bases at V and 4 bases at J; junction bases unmatched: 5. Per germline, CDR1 MNHEY and CDR2 SMNVEV (reference sequence). CDR3 loop: CASSLGQGGTEAFF. CDR3 DNA sequence: TGTGCCAGCAGTTTGGGGCAGGGGGGCACTGAAGCTTTCTTT.

The V call is TRBV27, the J call TRBJ1-2, with D possibly TRBD1 on 6 matching bases. The CDR3 loop spans 15 amino acids. Trimming took off 6 bases at V and 5 bases at J, with 19 bases between the two ends. Per germline, CDR1 MNHEY and CDR2 SMNVEV (reference sequence). CDR3 DNA: TGTGCCAGCAGGTTGACAGTTGGGACAACATATGGCTACACCTTC. This sequence encodes CASRLTVGTTYGYTF.

The gene calls are TRBV6-5 and TRBJ2-5; possibly TRBD1 for D (5 bases). The length of the CDR3 is 14 residues. Germline lookup yields CDR1 MNHEY and CDR2 SVGAGI. V lost 0 bases, J lost 5 bases, and 10 bases lay in between. The CDR3 DNA sequence: TGTGCCAGCAGTTACTCGGGGTCAGGGGAGACCCAGTACTTC. Translating gives CASSYSGSGETQYF.

The chain joins TRBV7-3 to TRBJ1-4, with 8 bases identical to TRBD1. Looked up from germline, CDR1 is SGHTA and CDR2 is FQGTGA. V gave up 1 base and J gave up 4 bases; unmatched junction bases: 23. The CDR3 has 22 residues. CDR3 region: CASSLSLVGSQTGEGLNEKLFF. CDR3 nucleotides: TGTGCCAGCAGCTTAAGCCTGGTTGGGTCTCAGACAGGGGAAGGCCTTAATGAAAAACTGTTTTTT.

This clone showed up just once. The chain combines TRBV6-2 or TRBV6-3 with TRBJ2-2, with D unclear. The germline V and J ends were trimmed by 4 bases and 4 bases, with 10 bases remaining between them. The CDR3 totals 14 residues. Germline V gene sequence: CDR1 MNHEY, CDR2 SVGEGT. CDR3 amino acids: CASSFSRGTGELFF. CDR3 sequence (DNA): TGTGCCAGCAGTTTCAGCAGAGGCACCGGGGAGCTGTTTTTT.

The chain combines TRBV18 with TRBJ1-2; TRBD1 matches at 8 bases. From germline, CDR1 is KGHSH and CDR2 LQKENI. Unmatched junction bases numbered 9, after V lost 5 bases and J lost 4 bases. The CDR3 has 15 residues. CDR3 sequence reads: CASSARQGIGYGYTF. The CDR3 DNA is TGTGCCAGCTCAGCAAGACAGGGGATAGGCTATGGCTACACCTTC.

The chain carries TRBV3-1 (or the pseudogene TRBV3-2) and TRBJ1-2; TRBD1 matches at 9 bases. CDR1 and CDR2 from the germline V gene are LGHDT and YNNKEL (reference sequence). This CDR3 is built from 16 residues. With V trimmed by 6 bases and J by 6 bases, 14 bases remained unmatched. The CDR3 sequence: CASRQILTGGGDGYTF. The CDR3 DNA reads TGTGCCAGCAGGCAAATTCTCACAGGGGGCGGTGATGGCTACACCTTC.

This chain uses TRBV6-2 or TRBV6-3 with TRBJ1-1; 10 bases align to TRBD1. CDR3 length equals 15 residues. Germline lookup yields CDR1 MNHEY and CDR2 SVGEGT. Unmatched junction bases numbered 7, after V lost 4 bases and J lost 5 bases. Here the CDR3 DNA reads TGTGCCAGCAGTTCCCAGGGACAGGGGATTACTGAAGCTTTCTTT. Amino acid sequence: CASSSQGQGITEAFF.